One and the same sample provided the 14 T cell receptor beta chains below, sequenced in a study of blood T cell repertoires in COVID-19. Sequenced by immunoSEQ multiplex PCR; TCRdb stores in-frame clones only, minus some. Here the sample spans around 160,000 clones, more than 80% being singletons. Sequenced input: peripheral blood. All receptors come from a human donor with acute or convalescent COVID-19. The donor label of this sample is uncertain.

The rearrangement uses TRBV12-3 or TRBV12-4 and TRBJ2-7, with D possibly TRBD2 on 5 matching bases. This CDR3 is built from 12 residues. V shed 3 bases and J shed 3 bases, with 6 bases lying between them. This CDR3 reads CASSFGSYEQYF. The CDR3 DNA sequence: TGTGCCAGCAGTTTTGGGAGCTACGAGCAGTACTTC.

This clone occurred once. This rearrangement joins TRBV6-5 to TRBJ2-7; a weak D match, TRBD2 (6 bases). The V gene lost 7 bases and the J gene lost 9 bases, with 19 bases spanning the gap. Per the germline V gene, CDR1 is MNHEY and CDR2 is SVGAGI. The CDR3 is made up of 13 amino acids. The CDR3 here is CASTRDLPGVQYV. The CDR3 DNA is TGTGCCAGCACCCGGGACTTGCCTGGCGTGCAGTACGTC.

CDR3 in amino acids: CASSFDRGSSPLHF. The CDR3 DNA sequence: TGTGCCAGCAGCTTTGACAGGGGGAGTTCACCCCTCCACTTT. V gene TRBV7-9 combines with J gene TRBJ1-6; 9 positions match TRBD1. CDR3 length equals 14 residues. Germline lookup yields CDR1 SEHNR and CDR2 FQNEAQ (reference sequence). Trimming removed 3 bases from V and 9 bases from J; junction bases left unmatched: 3.

To note about this clone: Germline and junction disagree at one end, which may indicate a read error. The chain combines TRBV10-3 with TRBJ1-6; 9 nucleotides align to TRBD1. The CDR3 has 16 residues. Germline assignment: CDR1 ENHRY and CDR2 SYGVKD. CDR3 sequence reads: CATSQLGTGNNSPLHF. CDR3 sequence (DNA): TGTGCCACCAGTCAGCTCGGGACAGGGAATAATTCACCCCTCCACTTT.

This chain links TRBV9 with TRBJ1-2; a possible D gene is TRBD1 (6 bases). Germline lookup yields CDR1 SGDLS and CDR2 YYNGEE. The germline V and J ends were trimmed by 4 bases and 1 base, with 20 bases remaining between them. This CDR3 is 17 amino acids long. CDR3 sequence reads: CASSSQGEGDLNYGYTF. The CDR3 DNA is TGTGCCAGCAGCTCCCAAGGAGAGGGGGATCTTAACTATGGCTACACCTTC.

The chain is built from TRBV5-1 and TRBJ2-1; 14 bases agree with TRBD2. This CDR3 contains 16 residues. Losses at the gene ends were 0 bases for V and 7 bases for J; bases not matched to a gene: 3. The germline CDR1 and CDR2 sequences are SGHRS and YFSETQ. CDR3 DNA sequence: TGCGCCAGCAGCTTGGGACTAGCGGGGGGGTGGAATGAGCAGTTCTTC. Amino acid sequence: CASSLGLAGGWNEQFF. The full variable domain, rest sourced from reference TRBV5-1 and TRBJ2-1, is KAGVTQTPRYLIKTRGQQVTLSCSPISGHRSVSWYQQTPGQGLQFLFEYFSETQRNKGNFPGRFSGRQFSNSRSEMNVSTLELGDSALYLCASSLGLAGGWNEQFFGPGTRLTVL.

V and J are TRBV6-1 and TRBJ1-1; D perhaps matches TRBD1 (6 bases). The CDR3 totals 14 residues. Per the germline V gene, CDR1 is MNHNS and CDR2 is SASEGT. The V and J ends lost 5 bases and 3 bases respectively, with 13 bases between them. CDR3 DNA: TGTGCCAGCAGTTTCGCGGGGGCGGACACTGAAGCTTTCTTT. It is translated as CASSFAGADTEAFF.

This chain connects TRBV9 to TRBJ1-1; D is unresolved. V dropped 1 base and J dropped 4 bases, with 14 bases sitting between them. Germline values: CDR1 SGDLS, CDR2 YYNGEE. CDR3 size: 15 residues. This CDR3 is CASSVSGLLGTEAFF. The CDR3 DNA sequence: TGTGCCAGCAGCGTATCAGGATTGTTGGGCACTGAAGCTTTCTTT.

The rearrangement uses TRBV6-5 and TRBJ2-5; a weak D match, TRBD2 (5 bases). Germline CDR1 MNHEY, CDR2 SVGAGI. Trimming left V 3 bases short and J 5 bases short, with 13 bases between. The CDR3 is 14 amino acids. CDR3 DNA sequence: TGTGCCAGCAGTTATGGGGAGCCTGGGGAGACCCAGTACTTC. Protein: CASSYGEPGETQYF.

The chain combines TRBV6-5 with TRBJ2-1; possibly TRBD1 for D (5 bases). Trimming cost V 2 bases and J 8 bases, with 13 bases left between them. Germline CDR1 reads MNHEY; CDR2 reads SVGAGI. This CDR3 is 14 amino acids long. The CDR3 DNA reads as TGTGCCAGCAGTTACGCCAGGGTGAAGCATGAGCAGTTCTTC. It codes for CASSYARVKHEQFF.

This clone has only a few counts. V and J are TRBV5-4 and TRBJ2-7, with D perhaps TRBD1 (6 bases). V lost 4 bases to trimming and J lost 2 bases, with 7 bases between them. Germline V gene sequence: CDR1 SGHNT, CDR2 YYREEE (reference sequence). This CDR3 spans 12 amino acids. CDR3 coding DNA: TGTGCCAGCAGCGAGGGGGCCTACGAGCAGTACTTC. This translates into CASSEGAYEQYF.

The chain combines TRBV30 with TRBJ1-1; 10 bases match TRBD1. The CDR3 consists of 15 residues. In germline, CDR1 is GTSNPN, CDR2 SVGIG (reference sequence). Trimming removed 0 bases from V and 4 bases from J; junction bases left unmatched: 5. The CDR3 loop is CAWSVGDRGFTEAFF. As DNA, the CDR3 is TGTGCCTGGAGTGTAGGGGACAGGGGTTTCACTGAAGCTTTCTTT.

V and J are TRBV6-5 and TRBJ2-2; D remains ambiguous. CDR1 and CDR2 from the germline V gene are MNHEY and SVGAGI. The CDR3 is made up of 13 amino acids. Deletions cut 10 bases from V and 1 base from J, with 10 bases between. The CDR3 DNA reads as TGTGCCATCCGAGGCGGGAACACCGGGGAGCTGTTTTTT. Amino acid sequence: CAIRGGNTGELFF.

Comments on this clone: Other DNA sequences in this sample translate to the same CDR3. This rearrangement joins TRBV3-1 (or the pseudogene TRBV3-2) to TRBJ2-7; no clear D. The CDR3 runs to 12 residues. V gave up 0 bases and J gave up 2 bases, with 2 bases separating them. Germline-derived CDR1 and CDR2 are LGHDT and YNNKEL (reference sequence). For the CDR3, the DNA is TGTGCCAGCAGCCAAGATACCTACGAGCAGTACTTC. It is translated as CASSQDTYEQYF.